This TCR beta chain came from a study of blood T cell repertoires in COVID-19 (dated by TCRdb to the early 2020s). Background for the entire study: Samples from collaborators originated in the United States, Italy and Spain and spanned both the acute and convalescent phases of COVID-19. The prospective study material was composed of cDNA or gDNA derived from T cells, B-cell-depleted T cells, or PBMCs. A freely available public database, intended as a resource for researchers studying the immune response to SARS-CoV-2, is where the repertoires were released. Nearly every sample came with metadata listing a de-identified subject ID, COVID-19 status, age in years and sex. Samples came from the ongoing ImmuneRACE study (first 160 participants) plus 1,254 subjects from 6 global collaborators. The dataset comprised deeply sampled blood TCRbeta repertoires from subjects exposed to, actively infected with, or recovered from COVID-19. Where HLA class I and class II types were available, the types were taken from metadata supplied by the sample provider, not from assay-based typing. What the research found in general, with its limitations: The amount of clinical and demographic metadata varied by source and participant and was provided uncurated.

TCRbeta CDR3 regions were amplified from genomic DNA by means of the immunoSEQ Assay, a bias-controlled multiplex PCR. In the original analysis: The number of nucleated cells in each sample was estimated from the amplification of reference gene primers within the assay. Sequence reads were collapsed and filtered to measure the absolute abundance of every unique TCRbeta CDR3 rearrangement. Productive Simpson clonality was computed per sample as the square root of Simpson's diversity index over productive rearrangements. The source is immuneACCESS, and TCRdb retained only in-frame sequences with V and J called. Part of the clones is not carried over; for the studies checked, unresolved V genes explain less than half of this, and the remainder is unexplained. The V and J calls and the clone size are those of that table, but D and trimming were determined from the DNA. This sample holds 200,000 to 250,000 clones; 90% to 95% were observed only once. The top ten constitute more than 0.95% of the sample.

Collaborating institutions collected whole blood in K2EDTA tubes following their own protocols. For TCRbeta analysis, collaborators shipped samples as frozen whole blood, isolated PBMCs, or DNA extracted from either of those sample types. The CDR3, cysteine through phenylalanine, is 16 amino acids long. The DNA shown is the 48-base CDR3, in frame from base 1. In the germline V gene (reference sequence), CDR1 corresponds to LNHDA and CDR2 to SQIVND. Trimmed from V: 8 bases; trimmed from J: 6 bases; junction bases lacking a gene match: 9. Comment on this clone: Its cognate antigen has yet to be identified. One base away there is no much larger clone; base qualities are not given.

Sequencing input: peripheral blood. The sequence derives from a man in his thirties or forties with acute or convalescent COVID-19. Rearrangement joined TRBV19 to TRBJ2-3, with 15 bases in between that match TRBD2. The DNA sequence is as follows: TGTGCCAGTTCCAGGACTAGCGGGGGGGCGGGTGATACGCAGTATTTT. The translation is CASSRTSGGAGDTQYF.